Sequencing of this TCR beta chain was carried out in a study of blood T cell repertoires in COVID-19. In the study overall: COVID-19 samples collected from the United States, Italy and Spain covered acute and convalescent phases.

Original handling: Amplifying reference gene primers gave estimates of nucleated cell counts. Some clones are missing from TCRdb's copy, which holds only in-frame ones; the method was immunoSEQ multiplex PCR. The D gene and trimming were derived from the DNA, and the V and J assignments and clone size from that table. Here the sample spans about 290,000 clones, around 90% being singletons. Those enrolled, adults aged about 18 to 89 years, came from some 23 US areas. Participant-given clinical history determined each cohort assignment. This CDR3 has 15 residues. The germline CDR1 and CDR2 sequences are SEHNR and FQNEAQ (reference sequence). V trimming: 0 bases; J trimming: 3 bases; junction bases outside the gene matches: 3.

This sequence joins TRBV7-9 and TRBJ2-7; 9 bases match TRBD1. Source material: PBMCs or T cells enriched from blood (not recorded which). The TCR originated in a woman aged 40 to 49 who had recovered from COVID-19. CDR3 bases: TGTGCCAGCAGCTTAGCGGGACAGGGATACTACGAGCAGTACTTC. Its translation is CASSLAGQGYYEQYF.